This TCR beta chain originates from a study of blood T cell repertoires in COVID-19. Study context: Acute-phase and convalescent COVID-19 samples originated in the United States, Italy and Spain.

Method: immunoSEQ multiplex PCR; TCRdb's copy keeps in-frame clones and lacks some. The sample carries 400,000 or so clones, over 75% recorded once. The age range of participants was 18 to 89 years, with residence in some 25 US areas. The study counted Cohort 3 donors as recovered given two negative PCRs, clearance, or symptom resolution. Source material: PBMCs or T cells enriched from blood (not recorded which). This receptor was obtained from a man under 40 who had recovered from COVID-19.

In DNA form, the CDR3 reads TGTGCCAGCAGCTCGGTGCTCGGGAGGGAGAGGGGAAAGCAGCCCCAGCATTTT. Translated, it gives CASSSVLGRERGKQPQHF. The chain combines TRBV28 with TRBJ1-5; D is possibly TRBD1 (5 bases). The V end lost 6 bases, the J end lost 7 bases, and 28 bases lay between the germline ends. Germline CDR1 is MDHEN and CDR2 is SYDVKM. The CDR3 runs 18 residues.